The source of this TCR beta chain is a study of T cells in localized non-small cell lung cancer (TCRdb year 2020). With respect to the entire study: Comparing tumors with uninvolved tumor-adjacent lungs, the study looked at the T cell repertoires of 200 to 250 patients with early-stage NSCLC. The cohort was made up of hundreds of treatment-naive NSCLC patients whose localized lung tumors had been resected. The mean age of the NSCLC patients was around 67 years, with 120 to 150 men and 100 to 110 women. Overall study results and their limits: A median of approximately 62 of the top 100 tumor clones turned up in the paired uninvolved adjacent lung, and 25 to 35 of those clones also ranked among the top 100 of that same adjacent lung. Because multi-region sequencing of the tumors was not done, intratumor heterogeneity could not be ruled out. Longer overall survival was associated with higher T cell density in blood, whereas shorter survival was associated with higher clonality in adjacent lung. Since the design was exploratory, TCR variables were selected using unadjusted p-values with no false-discovery rate correction. Uninvolved tumor-adjacent lung showed the highest T cell clonality, higher than tumor, which suggests more focused antigenic responses in the adjacent lung.

TCR beta CDR3 regions were sequenced from DNA using the immunoSEQ Assay. The study's processing was this. To compute T cell density, TCR beta template counts were normalized to usable DNA, which was estimated by amplifying housekeeping genes. Richness was estimated with the preseqR package, extrapolating to 400,000 templates for PBMC samples and 120,000 templates for tissue samples. Clonality was calculated as one minus Pielou's evenness. Differential abundance testing on productive amino-acid clonotypes, with a minimum total count of 5 and an alpha of 0.1, was used to identify tissue-enriched TCRs. The Jaccard Index and the Morisita Overlap Index were used to measure how much the repertoires overlapped between compartments. GLIPH grouped TCR beta CDR3s together with public tetramer-defined viral CDR3s, and a viral motif had to include at least three viral sequences and show V-gene enrichment. TCRdb provides this immuneACCESS table in a form limited to in-frame rearrangements. Some clones are lacking; in checked studies, under half of them reflect an unresolved V gene, and why the rest are absent is not known. Clonal size and the V and J genes are those of that table, whereas D and trimming came from the DNA. Here the sample has approximately 1,500 clones; about 20% occur a single time. The ten largest clones take up 15% of the sample.

The germline V gene yields MDHEN for CDR1 and SYDVKM for CDR2. Its CDR3 holds 15 amino acids, cysteine through phenylalanine. Only the CDR3 portion is preserved as DNA: 45 bases, with reading frame beginning at the first base. V lost 7 bases and J lost 4 bases; the stretch between them is 17 bases long. On this clone itself: What antigen it recognizes has not been identified. Within one base of it there is no much larger clone, and no base qualities were kept.

At diagnosis, peripheral blood, uninvolved tumor-adjacent lung and tumor were collected and stored as a combination of fresh-frozen and FFPE material. The rearranged segments are TRBV28 and TRBJ1-5; TRBD1 is a possible D gene, resting on 5 matching bases. Material: lung tumor tissue, obtained before any cancer treatment. This clonotype was sampled from an older male donor with stage II squamous cell lung carcinoma. The base sequence is TGTGCCAGCACCCACGGACACGCAGCAAATCAGCCCCAGCATTTT. The translation is CASTHGHAANQPQHF.